The 30 T cell receptor beta chains in this list originate from one sample, sequenced in a study of T cell repertoires in cytomegalovirus infection. TCRdb called the reads again in MiXCR, with one record for every CDR3 protein. Of about 770,000 distinct CDR3 sequences listed, around 29% were seen once; the top ten hold about an eighth. For these TCRs, the target antigens are not known. This specimen consisted of cultured CD8+ T cells from PBMCs, obtained from culture after CMV antigen stimulation. All receptors derive from a human donor in good health (CMV status not recorded). Some clones in this sample may be carry-over from other donors' samples.

This clonotype was seen a handful of times. One end of the junction does not line up with germline, which may come from a read error. V usage is TRBV27 and J usage is TRBJ2-4; perhaps D is TRBD1 or TRBD2 (5 bases each). Looked up from germline, CDR1 is MNHEY and CDR2 is SMNVEV (reference sequence). This CDR3 comprises 14 residues. The CDR3 DNA follows: TGTGCCAGCAGTCCAGGGACCGTCAAAGACATTCAGTACTTC. Translation gives CASSPGTVKDIQYF.

The chain combines TRBV29-1 with TRBJ2-7; the D gene is possibly TRBD1 (6 bases). The CDR3 length is 13 residues. V shed 3 bases and J shed 6 bases, with 15 bases lying between them. Germline V gene sequence: CDR1 SQVTM, CDR2 ANQGSEA. The CDR3 nucleotides are TGCAGCGTTGAGACCAGGGGACGCGGCGAGCAGTACTTC. This translates into CSVETRGRGEQYF.

A single count supports this clonotype. This may be a read error: a much more frequent sequence differs by one nucleotide. This chain links TRBV7-2 with TRBJ2-7; perhaps TRBD1 as D (6 bases). Deletions cut 2 bases from V and 3 bases from J, with 14 bases between. The CDR3 runs to 15 residues. Germline V gene sequence: CDR1 SGHTA, CDR2 FQGNSA. CDR3 region: CASSLLVQGRYEQYV. CDR3 nucleotides: TGTGCCAGCAGCTTACTGGTACAGGGACGCTACGAGCAGTACGTC.

This clonotype was detected a few times. This chain uses TRBV15 with TRBJ1-2, with D possibly being TRBD1 (5 bases). Germline CDR1 LNHNV, CDR2 YYDKDF (reference sequence). This CDR3 spans 15 amino acids. V lost 0 bases and J lost 6, with 14 bases in between. CDR3 residues: CATSRDLLGEHGYTF. The CDR3 bases are TGTGCCACCAGCAGAGATCTGTTAGGGGAACATGGCTACACCTTC.

The chain couples TRBV5-8 to TRBJ2-5; 8 bases fit TRBD1. CDR3 length equals 16 residues. Losses at the gene ends were 4 bases for V and 3 bases for J; bases not matched to a gene: 11. Germline V CDR1 and CDR2: SGHTS, YDEGEE. In nucleotides, the CDR3 is TGTGCCAGCAGCATCGGACAGGGCGGATTAAAAGAGACCCAGTACTTC. Protein product: CASSIGQGGLKETQYF.

The rearrangement links TRBV10-3 to TRBJ1-5; D remains ambiguous. The CDR3 spans 14 residues. V was clipped by 6 bases and J by 1 base, with 10 bases between them. In germline, CDR1 is ENHRY, CDR2 SYGVKD. The CDR3 nucleotides read TGTGCCATCAGGGACGGTTACAGCAATCAGCCCCAGCATTTT. Amino acid sequence: CAIRDGYSNQPQHF.

This clonotype was seen many times. This sequence joins TRBV7-6 and TRBJ2-3, with TRBD2 identical over 8 bases. This CDR3 is 16 amino acids long. With V trimmed by 3 bases and J by 0 bases, 5 bases remained unmatched. Germline lookup yields CDR1 SGHVS and CDR2 FNYEAQ. The CDR3 nucleotides read TGTGCCAGCAGCTTCGGAGCGGGGGATAGCACAGATACGCAGTATTTT. Translating gives CASSFGAGDSTDTQYF.

This clonotype was counted ten times or more. The CDR3 protein is CASRYPGIQSPLHF. CDR3 nucleotide sequence: TGTGCCAGCAGATATCCAGGGATACAGTCACCCCTCCACTTT. The chain carries TRBV7-2 and TRBJ1-6; TRBD1 is a possible D gene (5 bases). CDR3 length equals 14 residues. Between the trimmed V and J ends, which lost 6 bases and 10 bases, there was a span of 16 bases. Germline CDR1 SGHTA, CDR2 FQGNSA.

This clonotype has only a few counts. The V call is TRBV7-9, the J call TRBJ2-1; D is undetermined. The germline V and J ends were trimmed by 6 bases and 9 bases, with 0 bases remaining between them. CDR3 length: 8 amino acids. The V gene's germline CDR1 is SEHNR and CDR2 FQNEAQ (reference sequence). The CDR3 loop reads CASSEQFF. The CDR3 coding sequence is TGTGCCAGCAGTGAGCAGTTCTTC. The full variable domain, rest sourced from reference TRBV7-9 and TRBJ2-1, is DTGVSQNPRHKITKRGQNVTFRCDPISEHNRLYWYRQTLGQGPEFLTYFQNEAQLEKSRLLSDRFSAERPKGSFSTLEIQRTEQGDSAMYLCASSEQFFGPGTRLTVL.

The chain has TRBV6-1 and TRBJ2-4, with TRBD1 as a possible D gene (6 bases). Germline CDR1 and CDR2: MNHNS and SASEGT. V lost 9 bases to trimming and J lost 2 bases, with 8 bases between them. The CDR3 is 12 amino acids. The CDR3 loop reads CASTGSKNIQYF. Here the CDR3 DNA reads TGTGCCAGTACAGGGTCCAAAAACATTCAGTACTTC.

This clonotype was observed a few times. This rearrangement joins TRBV10-3 to TRBJ1-5, with 8 bases aligning to TRBD1. Germline values: CDR1 ENHRY, CDR2 SYGVKD. The V and J ends lost 3 bases and 5 bases, in that order; junction bases with no gene match: 3. The CDR3 is made up of 14 amino acids. CDR3 in amino acids: CAISDQQGDQPQHF. In nucleotides, the CDR3 is TGTGCCATCAGTGATCAACAGGGGGATCAGCCCCAGCATTTT.

The gene calls are TRBV20-1 and TRBJ1-1; tentatively, D is TRBD1 (5 bases). This CDR3 spans 13 amino acids. Trimming removed 0 bases from V and 7 bases from J, with 12 bases in between. Germline CDR1 is DFQATT and CDR2 is SNEGSKA (reference sequence). The CDR3 reads CSARDLAGGEAFF. The DNA for the CDR3 is TGCAGTGCTAGAGATCTGGCCGGGGGTGAAGCTTTCTTT.

Worth noting for this clonotype: This sequence may be a read error, since a much larger clone differs from it by one base. The chain joins TRBV7-8 to TRBJ2-3; 12 positions match TRBD2. This CDR3 is 16 amino acids long. J gave up 4 bases and V 6 bases, and 8 bases lay outside the gene matches. The germline V gene encodes CDR1 SGHVS and CDR2 FQNEAQ. The CDR3: CASRFQLAGGADTQYF. The CDR3 nucleotides read TGTGCCAGCAGATTCCAACTAGCGGGGGGTGCAGATACGCAGTATTTT.

This clonotype turned up a few times. The CDR3 spells CAISGGLAGAPDTQYF. DNA of the CDR3: TGTGCCATCAGTGGCGGACTAGCGGGGGCTCCAGATACGCAGTATTTT. The chain uses TRBV10-3 and TRBJ2-3, with 13 positions matching TRBD2. The V gene end was trimmed by 4 bases and the J gene end by 4 bases; junction bases not matched to a gene: 5. Germline V CDR1 and CDR2: ENHRY, SYGVKD. The CDR3 is 16 residues long.

Many counts were recorded for this clonotype. J is TRBJ2-6 and V is TRBV27; unclear D gene. V was pared by 0 bases and J by 0 bases, with 6 bases between. Germline lookup yields CDR1 MNHEY and CDR2 SMNVEV (reference sequence). The CDR3 length is 16 residues. The CDR3 region has the DNA TGTGCCAGCAGTTTATCGAGCCCCTCTGGGGCCAACGTCCTGACTTTC. Amino acid sequence: CASSLSSPSGANVLTF.

The rearrangement uses TRBV12-3 or TRBV12-4 and TRBJ2-3; D ambiguous. Trimming removed 8 bases from V and 1 base from J, with 16 bases in between. The CDR3 has 15 amino acids. The CDR3 sequence: CASLGPLERTDTQYF. As DNA, the CDR3 is TGTGCCAGCTTGGGCCCCTTAGAACGCACAGATACGCAGTATTTT.

The table lists this clonotype with a few counts. The genes are TRBV24-1 and TRBJ2-7, with TRBD1 as a possible D gene (6 bases). Germline V gene data show CDR1 as KGHDR and CDR2 as SFDVKD. CDR3 length: 18 amino acids. V shed 9 bases and J shed 2 bases, with 28 bases lying between them. CDR3 sequence: CATRRYAWPQGTPYEQYV. The CDR3 nucleotides are TGTGCCACCCGCCGATACGCTTGGCCACAGGGAACCCCCTACGAGCAGTACGTC.

The chain has TRBV11-2 and TRBJ2-1, with TRBD2 matching over 15 bases. The CDR3 extends over 19 amino acids. Germline values: CDR1 SGHAT, CDR2 FQNNGV. Losses at the gene ends were 4 bases for V and 4 bases for J; bases not matched to a gene: 11. The chain's CDR3 is CASSSRTSGGARGYNEQFF. The CDR3 region has the DNA TGTGCCAGCAGCTCGCGGACTAGCGGGGGGGCGAGGGGTTACAATGAGCAGTTCTTC.

As DNA, the CDR3 is TGTGCCAGCAGTCCCCTGGGGGGGGACAGGGGTGGTGGAGGGGGGGAAGAGACCCAGTACTTC. Protein: CASSPLGGDRGGGGGEETQYF. V is TRBV27 and J is TRBJ2-5; the match to TRBD1 covers 10 bases. The V gene end was trimmed by 5 bases and the J gene end by 3 bases; junction bases not matched to a gene: 24. The germline V gene has CDR1 MNHEY and CDR2 SMNVEV (reference sequence). CDR3 length equals 21 residues.

This clonotype was counted a few times. This rearrangement joins TRBV27 to TRBJ1-4; D unresolved. V lost 8 bases and J lost 4, with 14 bases in between. In germline, CDR1 is MNHEY, CDR2 SMNVEV (reference sequence). The CDR3 sequence is 14 residues long. CDR3 coding DNA: TGTGCCAGCCACGGCGGGTCAGTTAATGAAAAACTGTTTTTT. It translates to CASHGGSVNEKLFF.

This clonotype came up many times. The rearrangement links TRBV12-5 to TRBJ1-5, with 8 nucleotides matching TRBD1. With V trimmed by 6 bases and J by 0 bases, 16 bases remained unmatched. CDR3 length: 19 amino acids. Germline lookup yields CDR1 LGHNT and CDR2 FRNRAP. CDR3 sequence: CASGPRGLSFRHSNQPQHF. CDR3 coding DNA: TGTGCTAGTGGCCCCAGGGGGCTTTCATTCCGCCATAGCAATCAGCCCCAGCATTTT.

This clonotype appeared a few times. The chain links TRBV12-3 or TRBV12-4 to TRBJ2-5, with D unresolved. There are 16 residues in the CDR3. The V end lost 5 bases, the J end lost 7 bases, and 23 bases lay between the germline ends. This CDR3 is CASSPPPSPTGVTQYF. The CDR3 coding sequence is TGTGCCAGCAGTCCCCCGCCCTCCCCCACTGGTGTGACCCAGTACTTC.

The J gene is TRBJ2-7, the V gene TRBV7-9; D unclear. V lost 2 bases and J lost 3, with 8 bases in between. The CDR3 is made up of 13 amino acids. Germline CDR1 SEHNR, CDR2 FQNEAQ (reference sequence). The CDR3 loop is CASSLNLGYEQYF. Here the CDR3 DNA reads TGTGCCAGCAGCTTAAACCTTGGCTACGAGCAGTACTTC.

The rearrangement uses TRBV18 and TRBJ1-6; the D gene is possibly TRBD1 (5 bases). The CDR3 runs 14 residues. V was clipped by 0 bases and J by 13 bases, with 13 bases between them. The germline V gene has CDR1 KGHSH and CDR2 LQKENI. This CDR3 is CASSPPQGLEPLHF. The CDR3 DNA is TGTGCCAGCTCACCACCCCAGGGCCTTGAGCCCCTCCACTTT. Filled out from reference TRBV18 and TRBJ1-6, the complete variable domain reads NAGVMQNPRHLVRRRGQEARLRCSPMKGHSHVYWYRQLPEEGLKFMVYLQKENIIDESGMPKERFSAEFPKEGPSILRIQQVVRGDSAAYFCASSPPQGLEPLHFGNGTRLTVT.

In its sample, this clonotype was seen many times. The chain uses TRBV7-2 and TRBJ2-5; no clear D gene. V gave up 7 bases and J gave up 0 bases, with 18 bases separating them. Germline V lookup: CDR1 SGHTA, CDR2 FQGNSA. This CDR3 is 16 amino acids long. The CDR3 DNA reads as TGTGCCAGCACCCACTACCGATTCAGTTACCAAGAGACCCAGTACTTC. It yields the protein CASTHYRFSYQETQYF.

This clonotype was picked up a small number of times. The chain employs TRBV25-1 and TRBJ2-7; D perhaps matches TRBD1 (6 bases). From germline, CDR1 is MGHDK and CDR2 SYGVNS. The CDR3 contains 14 residues. Between the trimmed V and J ends, which lost 2 bases and 4 bases, there was a span of 12 bases. The CDR3 DNA follows: TGTGCCAGCAGTGAAGAGGTCAGGGGATACGAGCAGTACTTC. This encodes CASSEEVRGYEQYF.

This clonotype was observed at least ten times. V is TRBV7-2 and J is TRBJ1-2; D is perhaps TRBD1 (5 bases). V was shortened by 6 bases and J by 7 bases, with 15 bases between the two germline ends. Germline lookup yields CDR1 SGHTA and CDR2 FQGNSA. This CDR3 contains 13 residues. The CDR3 is CASRIMGESGYTF. In nucleotides, the CDR3 is TGTGCCAGCAGGATTATGGGGGAAAGTGGCTACACCTTC.

V gene TRBV4-1 combines with J gene TRBJ2-1; 8 bases line up with TRBD1. With 3 bases clipped from V and 8 bases from J, the junction kept 12 bases outside the gene matches. The CDR3 is 16 amino acids. The germline V gene has CDR1 MGHRA and CDR2 YSYEKL. CDR3 DNA: TGCGCCAGCAGCCACACTCCGGGACAGGTATACGATGAGCAGTTCTTC. Its protein product is CASSHTPGQVYDEQFF.

CDR3 in amino acids: CASSQSGINEQFF. The CDR3 DNA reads as TGTGCCAGCAGCCAATCGGGGATCAATGAGCAGTTCTTC. The chain links TRBV3-1 to TRBJ2-1; D possibly corresponds to TRBD2 (5 bases). Per germline, CDR1 LGHDT and CDR2 YNNKEL (reference sequence). The CDR3 has 13 amino acids. Trimming cost V 2 bases and J 6 bases, with 8 bases left between them.

J is TRBJ2-5 and V is TRBV11-2, with D tentatively TRBD2 (6 bases). The CDR3 extends over 15 amino acids. Germline V gene data show CDR1 as SGHAT and CDR2 as FQNNGV. The V gene lost 5 bases and the J gene lost 5 bases, with 18 bases spanning the gap. CDR3 protein: CASSLGAAAGETQYF. In nucleotides, the CDR3 is TGTGCCAGCAGCCTAGGGGCGGCGGCGGGGGAGACCCAGTACTTC.